These 27 T cell receptor beta chains share one sample of origin, sequenced in a study of T cell responses to AZD1222 COVID-19 vaccine. Profiling relied on immunoSEQ multiplex PCR, and the TCRdb table lists in-frame clones only, not all of them. Of 100,000 or so clones in the sample, about 86% were seen once. The input for sequencing was peripheral blood, taken on day 0 of AZD1222 vaccination. These receptors were collected from an adult in good health.

This chain joins TRBV19 and TRBJ1-2, with 8 bases identical to TRBD1. CDR1 and CDR2 (germline): LNHDA, SQIVND (reference sequence). Unmatched junction bases numbered 9, after V lost 5 bases and J lost 4 bases. The CDR3 loop spans 15 amino acids. The CDR3 is CASSLSRTGIYGYTF. CDR3 DNA: TGTGCCAGTAGTCTCTCCCGGACAGGGATCTATGGCTACACCTTC.

This clone was detected only a few times. This sequence joins TRBV29-1 and TRBJ2-2; TRBD1 matches at 11 bases. The CDR3 contains 13 residues. Germline CDR1 SQVTM, CDR2 ANQGSEA. The junction had 6 bases not matched to a gene; V was cut back by 7 bases and J by 8 bases. Written as DNA, the CDR3 is TGCAGCGCAGGACAGGGGGCTAGAGGGGAGCTGTTTTTT. Residues: CSAGQGARGELFF.

The V call is TRBV19, the J call TRBJ1-5, with D hard to call. In germline, CDR1 is LNHDA, CDR2 SQIVND (reference sequence). The CDR3 totals 14 residues. Trimming removed 7 bases from V and 3 bases from J, with 13 bases in between. CDR3 bases: TGTGCCAGTACCGTCGAAGGATACAATCAGCCCCAGCATTTT. This gives the protein CASTVEGYNQPQHF.

This sequence joins TRBV6-5 and TRBJ2-7, with 9 bases lining up with TRBD2. The CDR3 consists of 13 residues. Germline-derived CDR1 and CDR2 are MNHEY and SVGAGI. The trim removed 8 bases at V and 0 bases at J, leaving 2 bases unmatched. The CDR3 reads CASVSGSSYEQYF. Here the CDR3 DNA reads TGTGCCAGCGTTAGCGGGAGCTCCTACGAGCAGTACTTC.

This chain uses TRBV4-1 with TRBJ2-7; maybe TRBD2 (6 bases). The CDR3 covers 18 residues. V was pared by 0 bases and J by 3 bases, with 21 bases between. Per the germline V gene, CDR1 is MGHRA and CDR2 is YSYEKL. The CDR3 DNA sequence: TGCGCCAGCAGCCAAGATGGACTACCCGGGACCAGCCACTACGAGCAGTACTTC. Translating it yields CASSQDGLPGTSHYEQYF.

J is TRBJ1-4 and V is TRBV7-9, with D hard to call. The CDR3 loop spans 13 amino acids. Between the trimmed V and J ends, which lost 8 bases and 8 bases, there was a span of 15 bases. Germline CDR1 and CDR2: SEHNR and FQNEAQ (reference sequence). The CDR3 region has the DNA TGTGCCAGCTCGGGAGAATTTGGGGAAAAACTGTTTTTT. Its translation is CASSGEFGEKLFF.

J is TRBJ2-5 and V is TRBV5-4, with 8 positions matching TRBD2. J was trimmed by 4 bases and V by 1 base; bases with no gene match: 9. Germline-derived CDR1 and CDR2 are SGHNT and YYREEE (reference sequence). This CDR3 is 16 amino acids long. The CDR3 loop reads CASSLLQRELGETQYF. The CDR3 DNA reads TGTGCCAGCAGCTTGCTTCAGCGGGAGCTTGGAGAGACCCAGTACTTC. The full variable domain, rest sourced from reference TRBV5-4 and TRBJ2-5, is ETGVTQSPTHLIKTRGQQVTLRCSSQSGHNTVSWYQQALGQGPQFIFQYYREEENGRGNFPPRFSGLQFPNYSSELNVNALELDDSALYLCASSLLQRELGETQYFGPGTRLLVL.

The gene calls are TRBV5-4 and TRBJ2-3, with D possibly matching TRBD2 (6 bases). The CDR3 runs to 15 residues. The V gene lost 4 bases and the J gene lost 6 bases, with 18 bases spanning the gap. From germline, CDR1 is SGHNT and CDR2 YYREEE (reference sequence). CDR3 loop: CASSLGSASDDTQYF. In DNA, the CDR3 is TGTGCCAGCAGCCTGGGCTCCGCTAGCGATGATACGCAGTATTTT.

This chain links TRBV7-9 with TRBJ1-3; unclear D gene. Germline CDR1 SEHNR, CDR2 FQNEAQ (reference sequence). This CDR3 spans 14 amino acids. Trimming shortened V by 1 base and J by 3 bases, and 7 bases separated the two germline ends. DNA for the CDR3: TGTGCCAGCAGCTTAGTTGGGATTGGAAACACCATATATTTT. It translates to CASSLVGIGNTIYF.

CDR3 sequence reads: CASCRTAYSYEQYF. For the CDR3, the DNA is TGCGCCAGCTGCAGGACAGCCTACTCCTACGAGCAGTACTTC. This sequence joins TRBV5-1 and TRBJ2-7; maybe TRBD1 (6 bases). CDR1 SGHRS and CDR2 YFSETQ come from the germline V gene. This CDR3 is built from 14 residues. The germline V and J ends were trimmed by 7 bases and 0 bases, with 14 bases remaining between them.

V is TRBV29-1 and J is TRBJ2-1; D possibly corresponds to TRBD2 (5 bases). V lost 7 bases and J lost 7, with 20 bases in between. Germline V CDR1 and CDR2: SQVTM, ANQGSEA. The CDR3 runs to 14 residues. The DNA of the CDR3 is TGCAGCGCAGAGACCGGGATTAGGGTTAATGAGCAGTTCTTC. Protein: CSAETGIRVNEQFF.

Worth noting for this clone: Compared with germline, one end of the junction differs, possibly owing to a read error. The chain carries TRBV3-1 (or the pseudogene TRBV3-2) and TRBJ2-7, with 8 nucleotides matching TRBD2. Germline V gene lookup returns CDR1 LGHDT and CDR2 YNNKEL (reference sequence). The CDR3 is 12 residues long. The CDR3 is CASSQEAGTRVF. The CDR3 DNA sequence: TGTGCCAGCAGCCAAGAGGCAGGGACTAGGGTGTTC.

This clone has only a few counts. The chain uses TRBV11-2 and TRBJ1-2, with D possibly being TRBD1 (6 bases). The CDR3 has 11 residues. The ends were cut back, 6 bases at V and 7 bases at J, with 9 bases in the middle. The germline gives CDR1 SGHAT, CDR2 FQNNGV. In DNA form, the CDR3 reads TGTGCCAGCAGTACAGGGTTTGGCTACACCTTC. The encoded protein is CASSTGFGYTF.

The rearrangement joins TRBV7-6 to TRBJ1-4, with D hard to call. The CDR3 extends over 17 amino acids. Germline loops: CDR1 SGHVS, CDR2 FNYEAQ. V shed 5 bases and J shed 0 bases, with 16 bases lying between them. CDR3 sequence: CASSLVPVLATNEKLFF. CDR3 sequence (DNA): TGTGCCAGCAGCCTAGTACCCGTCCTCGCAACTAATGAAAAACTGTTTTTT.

CDR3 protein: CASSPSRSFPEQFF. The DNA for the CDR3 is TGTGCCAGCAGCCCGAGCCGTAGTTTCCCTGAGCAGTTCTTC. The chain has TRBV13 and TRBJ2-1; D is undetermined. The germline V gene has CDR1 PRHDT and CDR2 FYEKMQ (reference sequence). The CDR3 runs to 14 residues. The V gene lost 5 bases and the J gene lost 9 bases, with 17 bases spanning the gap.

V usage is TRBV15 and J usage is TRBJ2-1, with unresolved D. Germline V gives CDR1 LNHNV, CDR2 YYDKDF (reference sequence). Trimming took off 0 bases at V and 8 bases at J, with 5 bases between the two ends. There are 12 residues in the CDR3. DNA for the CDR3: TGTGCCACCAGCAGAGATGGGTATGAGCAGTTCTTC. Its protein product is CATSRDGYEQFF.

The chain is built from TRBV29-1 and TRBJ1-1; D gene ambiguous. This CDR3 comprises 13 residues. Trimming removed 4 bases at V and 5 bases at J, with 14 bases between. Germline V gives CDR1 SQVTM, CDR2 ANQGSEA. The CDR3 nucleotides are TGCAGCGTTGCCGAGGGCCTATGGACTGAAGCTTTCTTT. It encodes CSVAEGLWTEAFF.

The chain employs TRBV18 and TRBJ2-7; D perhaps matches TRBD1 (6 bases). The CDR3 has 16 residues. Germline CDR1 and CDR2: KGHSH and LQKENI. Trimming took 2 bases from V and 0 from J, leaving 14 bases between them. CDR3 DNA sequence: TGTGCCAGCTCACCAAATGCAGGGGCGATCTCCTACGAGCAGTACTTC. This encodes CASSPNAGAISYEQYF.

The chain joins TRBV12-5 to TRBJ1-6, with 10 bases matching TRBD1. The CDR3 is 15 amino acids. Trimming cost V 4 bases and J 10 bases; bases outside gene matches: 7. Per germline, CDR1 LGHNT and CDR2 FRNRAP. CDR3 residues: CASGSDGQGESPLHF. CDR3 coding DNA: TGTGCTAGTGGTTCAGATGGACAGGGGGAGTCACCCCTCCACTTT. Drawing the rest from reference TRBV12-5 and TRBJ1-6, the complete variable domain is DARVTQTPRHKVTEMGQEVTMRCQPILGHNTVFWYRQTMMQGLELLAYFRNRAPLDDSGMPKDRFSAEMPDATLATLKIQPSEPRDSAVYFCASGSDGQGESPLHFGNGTRLTVT.

This chain joins TRBV9 and TRBJ1-5, with D perhaps TRBD1 (5 bases). Trimming shortened V by 2 bases and J by 1 base, and 10 bases separated the two germline ends. Germline-derived CDR1 and CDR2 are SGDLS and YYNGEE. This CDR3 is 15 amino acids long. The CDR3 coding sequence is TGTGCCAGCAGCGTCGGGACGGAGAGCAATCAGCCCCAGCATTTT. Protein: CASSVGTESNQPQHF.

The genes are TRBV28 and TRBJ2-7; 9 bases are a match to TRBD2. This CDR3 is 16 amino acids long. V shed 5 bases, J shed 4 bases, and the junction held 12 bases outside the gene matches. Germline V gene data show CDR1 as MDHEN and CDR2 as SYDVKM. The CDR3 loop is CASSDAGLAGTYEQYF. The CDR3 DNA reads TGTGCCAGCAGTGACGCGGGGCTAGCGGGGACTTACGAGCAGTACTTC.

This clone showed up just a few times. The V and J genes are TRBV30 and TRBJ1-5; maybe TRBD1 (6 bases). V gave up 0 bases and J gave up 7 bases, with 13 bases separating them. Germline V gene sequence: CDR1 GTSNPN, CDR2 SVGIG (reference sequence). The CDR3 consists of 14 residues. The CDR3 nucleotides read TGTGCCTGGAGTGTACCGGGACAATCCCAGCCCCAGCATTTT. This codes for CAWSVPGQSQPQHF.

This chain uses TRBV7-2 with TRBJ1-1; maybe TRBD1 (6 bases). CDR1 SGHTA and CDR2 FQGNSA come from the germline V gene. V was pared by 2 bases and J by 4 bases, with 11 bases between. CDR3 length: 14 amino acids. For the CDR3, the DNA is TGTGCCAGCAGCTTATTTCAGGGGACCACTGAAGCTTTCTTT. Its translation: CASSLFQGTTEAFF.

The chain links TRBV5-1 to TRBJ2-7; TRBD1 aligns across 9 bases. Germline assignment: CDR1 SGHRS and CDR2 YFSETQ. Trimming at V came to 0 bases and at J to 3 bases, leaving 7 bases not matched to a gene. CDR3 length equals 16 residues. The CDR3 region is CASSLAGQGGHYEQYF. The CDR3 nucleotides are TGCGCCAGCAGCTTGGCGGGACAGGGAGGGCACTACGAGCAGTACTTC.

V usage is TRBV30 and J usage is TRBJ2-3, with D possibly being TRBD1 (6 bases). Germline V gene data show CDR1 as GTSNPN and CDR2 as SVGIG (reference sequence). Trimming stripped 0 bases from V and 0 bases from J, with 13 bases between. The CDR3 sequence is 16 residues long. The CDR3: CAWSVGPQGSTDTQYF. The DNA for the CDR3 is TGTGCCTGGAGTGTGGGACCTCAGGGGAGCACAGATACGCAGTATTTT.

This chain connects TRBV6-1 to TRBJ2-5; unclear D gene. Germline V CDR1 and CDR2: MNHNS, SASEGT. The CDR3 covers 12 residues. V lost 0 bases, J lost 9 bases, and 8 bases lay in between. CDR3 bases: TGTGCCAGCAGTGAAGCAGGCCCGCCCCAGTACTTC. Translation: CASSEAGPPQYF.

The CDR3 reads CASNSGQGGTQYF. The CDR3 coding sequence is TGTGCCAGCAATTCGGGGCAGGGAGGGACCCAGTACTTC. The chain recombines TRBV7-2 with TRBJ2-5; D is perhaps TRBD2 (6 bases). The CDR3 is made up of 13 amino acids. V was pared by 7 bases and J by 7 bases, with 16 bases between. Germline CDR1 SGHTA, CDR2 FQGNSA. Variable domain in full (rest from reference TRBV7-2 and TRBJ2-5): GAGVSQSPSNKVTEKGKDVELRCDPISGHTALYWYRQSLGQGLEFLIYFQGNSAPDKSGLPSDRFSAERTGGSVSTLTIQRTQQEDSAVYLCASNSGQGGTQYFGPGTRLLVL.